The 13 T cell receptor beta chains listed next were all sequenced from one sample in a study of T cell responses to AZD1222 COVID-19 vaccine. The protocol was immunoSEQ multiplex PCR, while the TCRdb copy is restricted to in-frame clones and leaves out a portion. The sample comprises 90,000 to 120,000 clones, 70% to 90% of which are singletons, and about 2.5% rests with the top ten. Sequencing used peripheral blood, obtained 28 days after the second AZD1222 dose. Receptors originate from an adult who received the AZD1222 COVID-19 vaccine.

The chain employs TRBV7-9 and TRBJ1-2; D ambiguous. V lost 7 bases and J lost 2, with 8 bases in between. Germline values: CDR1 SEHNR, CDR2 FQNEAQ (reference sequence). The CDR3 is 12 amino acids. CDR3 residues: CASTHSNYGYTF. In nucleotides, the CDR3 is TGTGCCAGCACACACAGCAACTATGGCTACACCTTC. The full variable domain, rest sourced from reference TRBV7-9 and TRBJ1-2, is DTGVSQNPRHKITKRGQNVTFRCDPISEHNRLYWYRQTLGQGPEFLTYFQNEAQLEKSRLLSDRFSAERPKGSFSTLEIQRTEQGDSAMYLCASTHSNYGYTFGSGTRLTVV.

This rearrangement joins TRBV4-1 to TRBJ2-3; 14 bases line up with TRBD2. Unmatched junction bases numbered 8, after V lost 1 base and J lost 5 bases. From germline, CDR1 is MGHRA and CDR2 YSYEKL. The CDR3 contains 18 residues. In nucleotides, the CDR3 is TGCGCCAGCAGCCAAGGAGGTGCGGGACTAGCGGGAGTAGATACGCAGTATTTT. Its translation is CASSQGGAGLAGVDTQYF.

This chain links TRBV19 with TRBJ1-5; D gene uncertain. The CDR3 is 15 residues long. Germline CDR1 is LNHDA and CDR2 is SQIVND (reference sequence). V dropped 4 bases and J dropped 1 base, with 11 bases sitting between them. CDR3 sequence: CASSRAVLSNQPQHF. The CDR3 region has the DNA TGTGCCAGTAGTAGGGCTGTCCTAAGCAATCAGCCCCAGCATTTT.

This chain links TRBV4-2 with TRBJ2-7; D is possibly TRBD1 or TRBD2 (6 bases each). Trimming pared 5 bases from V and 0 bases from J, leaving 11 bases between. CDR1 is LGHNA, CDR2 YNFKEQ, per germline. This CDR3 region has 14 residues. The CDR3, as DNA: TGTGCCAGCAGCTTACAGGGAGGCTCCTACGAGCAGTACTTC. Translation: CASSLQGGSYEQYF.

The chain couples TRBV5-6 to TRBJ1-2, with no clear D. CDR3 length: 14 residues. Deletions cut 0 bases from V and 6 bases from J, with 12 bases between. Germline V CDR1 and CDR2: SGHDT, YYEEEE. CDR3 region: CASSLAPRDHGYTF. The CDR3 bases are TGTGCCAGCAGCTTGGCCCCCCGTGACCATGGCTACACCTTC.

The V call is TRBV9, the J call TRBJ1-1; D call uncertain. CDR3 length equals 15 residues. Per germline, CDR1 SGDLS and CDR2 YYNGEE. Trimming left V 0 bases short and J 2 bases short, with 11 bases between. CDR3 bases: TGTGCCAGCAGCGTAGTAAACAGTTTAAACACTGAAGCTTTCTTT. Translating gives CASSVVNSLNTEAFF.

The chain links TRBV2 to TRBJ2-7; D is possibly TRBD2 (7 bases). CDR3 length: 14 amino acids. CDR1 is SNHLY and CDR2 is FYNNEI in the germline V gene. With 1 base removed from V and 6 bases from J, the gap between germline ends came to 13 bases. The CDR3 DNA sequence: TGTGCCAGCAGTGAAGAGGGGGGGGGACTCGAGCAGTACTTC. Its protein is CASSEEGGGLEQYF.

CDR3 in DNA: TGTGCCAGCAGCTTAGGTCCAGCAGGGGGGTTTGCCACTGAAGCTTTCTTT. This encodes CASSLGPAGGFATEAFF. This rearrangement joins TRBV7-3 to TRBJ1-1; 7 bases line up with TRBD1. V dropped 2 bases and J dropped 4; count of bases not matched to a gene: 13. CDR1 is SGHTA and CDR2 is FQGTGA in the germline V gene. The CDR3 runs 17 residues.

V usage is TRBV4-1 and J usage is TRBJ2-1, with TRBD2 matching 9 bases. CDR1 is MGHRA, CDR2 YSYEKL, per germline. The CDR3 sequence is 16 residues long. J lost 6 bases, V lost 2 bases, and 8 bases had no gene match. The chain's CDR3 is CASSQISRTSVNEQFF. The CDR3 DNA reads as TGCGCCAGCAGCCAAATTTCCCGGACTAGCGTCAATGAGCAGTTCTTC.

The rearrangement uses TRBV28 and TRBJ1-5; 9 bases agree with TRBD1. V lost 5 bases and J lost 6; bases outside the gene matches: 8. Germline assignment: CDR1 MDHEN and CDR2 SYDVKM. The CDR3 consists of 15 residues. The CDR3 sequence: CASSATQGAGQPQHF. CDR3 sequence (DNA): TGTGCCAGCAGTGCCACACAGGGGGCGGGTCAGCCCCAGCATTTT.

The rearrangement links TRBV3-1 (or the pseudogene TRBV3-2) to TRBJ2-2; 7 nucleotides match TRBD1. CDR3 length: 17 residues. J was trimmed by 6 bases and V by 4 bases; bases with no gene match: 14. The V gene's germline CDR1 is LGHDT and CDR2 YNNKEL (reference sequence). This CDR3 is CASSPSPLTGKAGELFF. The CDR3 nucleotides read TGTGCCAGCAGCCCTTCACCATTGACAGGGAAGGCCGGGGAGCTGTTTTTT.

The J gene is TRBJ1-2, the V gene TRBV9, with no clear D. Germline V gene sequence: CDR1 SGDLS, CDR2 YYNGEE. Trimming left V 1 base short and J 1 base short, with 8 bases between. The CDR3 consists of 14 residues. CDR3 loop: CASSVNGDNYGYTF. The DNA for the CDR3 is TGTGCCAGCAGCGTAAATGGTGATAACTATGGCTACACCTTC.

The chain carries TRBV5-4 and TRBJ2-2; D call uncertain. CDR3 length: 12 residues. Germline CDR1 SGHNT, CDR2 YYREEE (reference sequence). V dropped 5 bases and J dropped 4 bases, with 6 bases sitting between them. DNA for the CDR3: TGTGCCAGCAGTAAAGCCACCGGGGAGCTGTTTTTT. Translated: CASSKATGELFF.